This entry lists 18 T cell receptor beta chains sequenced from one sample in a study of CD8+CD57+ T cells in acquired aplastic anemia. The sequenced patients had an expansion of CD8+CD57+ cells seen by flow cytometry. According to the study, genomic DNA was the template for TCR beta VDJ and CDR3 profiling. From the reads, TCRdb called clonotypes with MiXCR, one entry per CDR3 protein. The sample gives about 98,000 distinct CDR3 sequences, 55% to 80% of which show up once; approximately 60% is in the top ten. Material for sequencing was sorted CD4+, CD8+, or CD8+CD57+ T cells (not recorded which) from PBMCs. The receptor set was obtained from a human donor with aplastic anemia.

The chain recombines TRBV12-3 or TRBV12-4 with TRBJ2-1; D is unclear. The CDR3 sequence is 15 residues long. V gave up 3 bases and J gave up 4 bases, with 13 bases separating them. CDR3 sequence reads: CASSFGVDTYNEQFF. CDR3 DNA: TGTGCCAGCAGTTTCGGAGTAGATACATACAATGAGCAGTTCTTC.

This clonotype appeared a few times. The CDR3 here is CASRANDEQYF. The CDR3 DNA reads as TGCGCCAGCAGGGCTAACGACGAGCAGTACTTC. The chain employs TRBV10-2 and TRBJ2-7; D ambiguous. The CDR3 covers 11 residues. Trimming took off 6 bases at V and 5 bases at J, with 8 bases between the two ends. Looked up from germline, CDR1 is WSHSY and CDR2 is SAAADI.

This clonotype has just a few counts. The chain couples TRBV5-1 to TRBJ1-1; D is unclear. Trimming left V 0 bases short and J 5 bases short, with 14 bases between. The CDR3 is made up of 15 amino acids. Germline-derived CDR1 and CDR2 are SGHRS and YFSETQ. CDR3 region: CASSLAGHRRTEAFF. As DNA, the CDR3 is TGCGCCAGCAGCTTGGCAGGTCACCGACGGACTGAAGCTTTCTTT.

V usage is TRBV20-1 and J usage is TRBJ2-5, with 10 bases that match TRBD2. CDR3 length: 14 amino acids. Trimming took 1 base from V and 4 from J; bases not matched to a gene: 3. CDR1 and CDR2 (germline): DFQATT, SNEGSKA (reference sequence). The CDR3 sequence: CSARGSSGRETQYF. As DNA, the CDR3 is TGCAGTGCTAGAGGTTCTAGCGGGAGAGAGACCCAGTACTTC.

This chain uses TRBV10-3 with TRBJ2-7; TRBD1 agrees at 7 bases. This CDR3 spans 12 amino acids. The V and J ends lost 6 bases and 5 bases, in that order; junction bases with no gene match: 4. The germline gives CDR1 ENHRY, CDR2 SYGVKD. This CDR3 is CAIRQTGDEQYF. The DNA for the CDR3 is TGTGCCATCAGGCAAACAGGGGACGAGCAGTACTTC.

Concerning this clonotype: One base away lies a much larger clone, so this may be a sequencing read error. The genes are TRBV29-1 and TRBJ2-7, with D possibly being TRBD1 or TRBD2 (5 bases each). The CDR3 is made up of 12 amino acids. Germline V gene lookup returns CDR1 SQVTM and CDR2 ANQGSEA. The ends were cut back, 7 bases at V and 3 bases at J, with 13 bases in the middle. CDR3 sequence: CSAEGQSYEQYF. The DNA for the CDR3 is TGCAGCGCTGAGGGGCAGAGCTACGAGCAGTACTTC.

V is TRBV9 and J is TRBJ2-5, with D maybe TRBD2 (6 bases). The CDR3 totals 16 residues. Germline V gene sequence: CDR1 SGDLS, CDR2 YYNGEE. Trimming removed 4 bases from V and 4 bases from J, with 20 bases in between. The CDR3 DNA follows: TGTGCCAGCAGCTTGGGAGGTGCAACGAGGGTAGAGACCCAGTACTTC. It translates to CASSLGGATRVETQYF.

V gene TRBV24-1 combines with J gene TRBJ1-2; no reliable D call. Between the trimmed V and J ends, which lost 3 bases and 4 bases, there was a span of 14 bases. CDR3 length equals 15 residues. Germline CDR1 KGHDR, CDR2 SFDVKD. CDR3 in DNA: TGTGCCACCAGTGATCTGTCCGACGGAGCCTATGGCTACACCTTC. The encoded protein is CATSDLSDGAYGYTF.

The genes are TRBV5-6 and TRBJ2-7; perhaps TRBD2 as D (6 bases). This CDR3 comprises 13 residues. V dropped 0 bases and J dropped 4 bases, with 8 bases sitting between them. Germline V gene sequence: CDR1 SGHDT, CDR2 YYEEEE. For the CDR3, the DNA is TGTGCCAGCAGCTTGGCCGGGAGATACGAGCAGTACTTC. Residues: CASSLAGRYEQYF.

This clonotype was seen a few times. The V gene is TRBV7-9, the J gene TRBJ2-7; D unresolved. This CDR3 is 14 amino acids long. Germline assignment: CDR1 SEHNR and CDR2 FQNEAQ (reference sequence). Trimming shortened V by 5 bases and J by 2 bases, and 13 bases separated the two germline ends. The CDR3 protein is CASSVRDTTYEQYF. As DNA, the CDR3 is TGTGCCAGCAGCGTCAGAGACACAACCTACGAGCAGTACTTC.

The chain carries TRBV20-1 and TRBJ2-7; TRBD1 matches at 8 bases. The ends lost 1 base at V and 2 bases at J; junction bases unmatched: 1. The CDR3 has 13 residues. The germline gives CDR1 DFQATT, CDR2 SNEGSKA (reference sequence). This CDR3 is CSARGGQAYEQYF. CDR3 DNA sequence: TGCAGTGCTAGAGGGGGACAGGCCTACGAGCAGTACTTC.

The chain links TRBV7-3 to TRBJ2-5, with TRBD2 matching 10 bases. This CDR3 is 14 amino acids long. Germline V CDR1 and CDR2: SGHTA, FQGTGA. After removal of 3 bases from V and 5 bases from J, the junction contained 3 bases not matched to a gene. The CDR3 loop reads CASSFQAGGETQYF. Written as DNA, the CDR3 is TGTGCCAGCAGCTTCCAAGCGGGGGGGGAGACCCAGTACTTC.

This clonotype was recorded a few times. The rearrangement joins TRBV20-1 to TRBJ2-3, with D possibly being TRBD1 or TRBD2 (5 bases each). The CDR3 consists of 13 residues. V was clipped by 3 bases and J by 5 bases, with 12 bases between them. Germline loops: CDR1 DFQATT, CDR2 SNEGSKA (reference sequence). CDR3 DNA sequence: TGCAGTGCTAGGGGTACGGGACGAGATACGCAGTATTTT. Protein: CSARGTGRDTQYF.

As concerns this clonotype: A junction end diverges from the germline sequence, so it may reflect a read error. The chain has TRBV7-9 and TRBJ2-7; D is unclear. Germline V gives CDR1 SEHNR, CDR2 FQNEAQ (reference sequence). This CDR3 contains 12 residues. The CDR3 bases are TGTGCCAGCGGCTTTGTTATGTACGAGCAGTACTTC. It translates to CASGFVMYEQYF. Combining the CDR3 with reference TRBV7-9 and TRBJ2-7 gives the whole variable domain DTGVSQNPRHKITKRGQNVTFRCDPISEHNRLYWYRQTLGQGPEFLTYFQNEAQLEKSRLLSDRFSAERPKGSFSTLEIQRTEQGDSAMYLCASGFVMYEQYFGPGTRLTVT.

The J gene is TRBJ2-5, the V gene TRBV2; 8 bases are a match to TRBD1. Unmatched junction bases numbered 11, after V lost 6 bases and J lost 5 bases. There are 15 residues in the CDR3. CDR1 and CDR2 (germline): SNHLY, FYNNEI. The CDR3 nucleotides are TGTGCCAGCAGCCCTTTGACAGGGGCGATGGAGACCCAGTACTTC. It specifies CASSPLTGAMETQYF.

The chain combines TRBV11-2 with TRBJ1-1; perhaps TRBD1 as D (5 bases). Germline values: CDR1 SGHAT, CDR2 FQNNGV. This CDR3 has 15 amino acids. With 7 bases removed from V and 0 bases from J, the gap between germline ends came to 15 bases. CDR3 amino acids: CASTLSTVMNTEAFF. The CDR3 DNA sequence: TGTGCCAGCACTCTCTCGACAGTGATGAACACTGAAGCTTTCTTT. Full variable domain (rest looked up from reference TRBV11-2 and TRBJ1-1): EAGVAQSPRYKIIEKRQSVAFWCNPISGHATLYWYQQILGQGPKLLIQFQNNGVVDDSQLPKDRFSAERLKGVDSTLKIQPAKLEDSAVYLCASTLSTVMNTEAFFGQGTRLTVV.

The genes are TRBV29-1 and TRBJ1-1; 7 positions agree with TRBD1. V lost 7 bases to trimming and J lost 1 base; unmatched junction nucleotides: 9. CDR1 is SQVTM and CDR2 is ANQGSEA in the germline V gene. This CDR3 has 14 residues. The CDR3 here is CSAKRGTENTEAFF. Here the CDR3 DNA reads TGCAGCGCAAAACGAGGGACAGAGAACACTGAAGCTTTCTTT.

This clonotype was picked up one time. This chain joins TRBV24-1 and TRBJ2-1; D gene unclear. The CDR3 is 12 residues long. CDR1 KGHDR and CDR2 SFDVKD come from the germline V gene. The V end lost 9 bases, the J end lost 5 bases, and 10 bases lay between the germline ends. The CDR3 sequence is CATSGWDNEQFF. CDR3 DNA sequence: TGTGCCACCTCTGGATGGGACAATGAGCAGTTCTTC.